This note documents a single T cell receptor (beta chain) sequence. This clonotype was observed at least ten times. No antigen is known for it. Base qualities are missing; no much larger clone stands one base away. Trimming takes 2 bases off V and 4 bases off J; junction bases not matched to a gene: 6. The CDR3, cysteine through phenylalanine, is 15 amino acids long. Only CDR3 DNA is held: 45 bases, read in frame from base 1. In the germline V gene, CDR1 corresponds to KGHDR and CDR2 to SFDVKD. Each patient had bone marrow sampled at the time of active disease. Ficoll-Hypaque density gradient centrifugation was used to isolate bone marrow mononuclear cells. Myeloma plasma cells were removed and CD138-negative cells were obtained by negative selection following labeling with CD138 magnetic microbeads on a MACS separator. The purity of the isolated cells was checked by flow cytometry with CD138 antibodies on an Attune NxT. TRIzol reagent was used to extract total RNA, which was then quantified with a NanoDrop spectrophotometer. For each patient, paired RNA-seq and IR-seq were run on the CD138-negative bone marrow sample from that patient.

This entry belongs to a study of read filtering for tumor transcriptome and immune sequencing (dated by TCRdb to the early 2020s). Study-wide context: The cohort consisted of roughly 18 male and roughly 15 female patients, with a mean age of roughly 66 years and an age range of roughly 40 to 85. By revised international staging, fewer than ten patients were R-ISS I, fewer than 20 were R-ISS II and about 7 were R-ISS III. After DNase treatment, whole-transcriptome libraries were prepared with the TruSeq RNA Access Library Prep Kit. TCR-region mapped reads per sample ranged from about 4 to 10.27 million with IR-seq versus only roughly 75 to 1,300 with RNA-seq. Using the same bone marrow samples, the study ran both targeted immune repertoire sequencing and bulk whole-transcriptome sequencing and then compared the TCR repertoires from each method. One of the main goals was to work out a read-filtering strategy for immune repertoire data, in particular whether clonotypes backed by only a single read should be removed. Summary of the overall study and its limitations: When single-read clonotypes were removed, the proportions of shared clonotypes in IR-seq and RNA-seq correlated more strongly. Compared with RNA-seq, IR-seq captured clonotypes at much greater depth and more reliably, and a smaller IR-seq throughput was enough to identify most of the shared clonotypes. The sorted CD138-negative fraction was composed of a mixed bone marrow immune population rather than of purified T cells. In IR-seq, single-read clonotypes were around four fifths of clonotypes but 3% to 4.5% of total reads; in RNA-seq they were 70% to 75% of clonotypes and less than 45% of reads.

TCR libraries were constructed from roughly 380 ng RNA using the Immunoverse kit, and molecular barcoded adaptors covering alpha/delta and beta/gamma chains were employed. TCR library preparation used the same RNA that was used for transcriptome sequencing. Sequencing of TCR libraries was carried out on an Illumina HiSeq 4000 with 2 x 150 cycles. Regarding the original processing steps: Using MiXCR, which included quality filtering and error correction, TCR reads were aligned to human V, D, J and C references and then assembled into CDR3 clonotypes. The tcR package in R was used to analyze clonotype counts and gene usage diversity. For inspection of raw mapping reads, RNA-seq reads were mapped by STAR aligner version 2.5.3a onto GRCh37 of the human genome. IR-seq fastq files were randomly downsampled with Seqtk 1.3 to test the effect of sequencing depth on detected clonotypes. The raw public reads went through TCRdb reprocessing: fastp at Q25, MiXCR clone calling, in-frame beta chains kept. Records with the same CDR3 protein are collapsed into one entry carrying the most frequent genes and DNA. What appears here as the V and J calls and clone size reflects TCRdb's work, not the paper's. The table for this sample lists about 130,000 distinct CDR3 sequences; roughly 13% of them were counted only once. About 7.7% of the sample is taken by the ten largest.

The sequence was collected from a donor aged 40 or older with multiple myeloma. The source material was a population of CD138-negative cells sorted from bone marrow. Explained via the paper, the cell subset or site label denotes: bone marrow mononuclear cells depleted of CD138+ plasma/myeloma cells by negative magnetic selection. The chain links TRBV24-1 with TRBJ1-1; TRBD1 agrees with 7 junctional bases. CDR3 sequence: CATSDSGRGATEAFF. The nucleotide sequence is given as TGTGCCACCAGTGATTCTGGCAGGGGGGCCACTGAAGCTTTCTTT.